Presented here are 30 T cell receptor beta chains from one specimen sequenced in a study of shared clonotypes between healthy human individuals. CD45RO-negative, CCR7-selected cells formed the naive CD8 fraction, which excluded terminally differentiated effector memory CD45RA+ cells. Libraries were prepared by immunoSEQ multiplex PCR; TCRdb keeps only in-frame clonotypes and omits some of them. The sample holds some 2 million clones, just under 95% seen once. The source material was naive CD8+ T cells sorted from blood. Receptor source: a man in his late teens or twenties in good health.

The V gene is TRBV30, the J gene TRBJ1-2, with TRBD1 matching over 9 bases. Germline V CDR1 and CDR2: GTSNPN, SVGIG (reference sequence). This CDR3 region has 15 residues. V lost 0 bases to trimming and J lost 6 bases; unmatched junction nucleotides: 8. The CDR3 DNA is TGTGCCTGGAGTGTAGGGACAGGGACTTTCGATGGCTACACCTTC. Translating gives CAWSVGTGTFDGYTF.

As to this clone: The sample contains more than one DNA sequence encoding this CDR3. The chain joins TRBV2 to TRBJ2-2, with unresolved D. This CDR3 has 15 residues. V shed 1 base and J shed 0 bases, with 6 bases lying between them. In germline, CDR1 is SNHLY, CDR2 FYNNEI. CDR3 sequence: CASSEGATNTGELFF. Here the CDR3 DNA reads TGTGCCAGCAGTGAAGGGGCAACGAACACCGGGGAGCTGTTTTTT.

This chain connects TRBV4-1 to TRBJ2-7; 11 bases align to TRBD2. V was pared by 1 base and J by 6 bases, with 2 bases of the junction left unmatched. The CDR3 has 14 residues. The V gene's germline CDR1 is MGHRA and CDR2 YSYEKL. This chain's CDR3 is CASSQALAGGEQYF. As DNA, the CDR3 is TGCGCCAGCAGCCAAGCCCTAGCGGGGGGCGAGCAGTACTTC.

The genes are TRBV10-2 and TRBJ1-5, with D perhaps TRBD1 (6 bases). Trimming pared 1 base from V and 0 bases from J, leaving 13 bases between. The CDR3 sequence is 17 residues long. Germline CDR1 reads WSHSY; CDR2 reads SAAADI. CDR3 coding DNA: TGCGCCAGCAGTGAGTTTTGGACAGACGATAGCAATCAGCCCCAGCATTTT. Amino acid sequence: CASSEFWTDDSNQPQHF.

J is TRBJ2-2 and V is TRBV4-3; D not certain. CDR3 size: 17 residues. The V gene lost 2 bases and the J gene lost 0 bases, with 13 bases spanning the gap. Germline assignment: CDR1 LGHNA and CDR2 YSLEER. The CDR3 DNA is TGCGCCAGCAGCCAATCAAAGGCATACGCGAACACCGGGGAGCTGTTTTTT. It translates to CASSQSKAYANTGELFF.

The chain carries TRBV5-4 and TRBJ2-2; D is uncertain. CDR3 length: 16 residues. V shed 3 bases and J shed 0 bases, with 12 bases lying between them. Germline V gene sequence: CDR1 SGHNT, CDR2 YYREEE (reference sequence). As DNA, the CDR3 is TGTGCCAGCAGCTCACTGACTGGTACGAACACCGGGGAGCTGTTTTTT. Its translation: CASSSLTGTNTGELFF.

The chain joins TRBV27 to TRBJ2-7; 9 positions match TRBD1. The CDR3 is 16 amino acids. Losses at the gene ends were 2 bases for V and 3 bases for J; bases not matched to a gene: 8. The V gene's germline CDR1 is MNHEY and CDR2 SMNVEV (reference sequence). In DNA form, the CDR3 reads TGTGCCAGCAGTTTACCCCCCGGGACAGGGAACTACGAGCAGTACTTC. This gives the protein CASSLPPGTGNYEQYF.

The V call is TRBV6-1, the J call TRBJ1-2, with a possible D match to TRBD1 (6 bases). This CDR3 spans 12 amino acids. CDR1 is MNHNS, CDR2 SASEGT, per germline. Trimming took 7 bases from V and 6 from J, leaving 12 bases between them. The CDR3 loop is CASTGGPDGYTF. Here the CDR3 DNA reads TGTGCCAGCACCGGGGGCCCTGATGGCTACACCTTC.

V usage is TRBV4-3 and J usage is TRBJ2-7; D possibly corresponds to TRBD1 (6 bases). Deletions cut 1 base from V and 7 bases from J, with 20 bases between. Germline V lookup: CDR1 LGHNA, CDR2 YSLEER. The CDR3 is 16 residues long. The CDR3 is CASSQGSTGYGGEQYF. DNA of the CDR3: TGCGCCAGCAGCCAAGGATCCACAGGGTATGGTGGAGAGCAGTACTTC.

About this clone itself: In the same sample, other DNA sequences code for this CDR3. The V call is TRBV6-5, the J call TRBJ2-5; D remains unclear. Germline lookup yields CDR1 MNHEY and CDR2 SVGAGI. Between the trimmed V and J ends, which lost 2 bases and 1 base, there was a span of 5 bases. This CDR3 region has 13 residues. The CDR3 nucleotides read TGTGCCAGCAGTTACGGGTCCCAAGAGACCCAGTACTTC. Amino acid sequence: CASSYGSQETQYF.

As for this clone: Other nucleotide sequences in the sample specify the same CDR3. V usage is TRBV10-1 and J usage is TRBJ2-3; D remains ambiguous. CDR1 and CDR2 (germline): WNHNN, SYGVQD (reference sequence). V was trimmed by 2 bases and J by 1 base, leaving 4 bases between them. The CDR3 is 13 amino acids. CDR3 nucleotides: TGCGCCAGCAGTGAGACAGGCACAGATACGCAGTATTTT. It translates to CASSETGTDTQYF.

The chain combines TRBV2 with TRBJ2-7; no reliable D call. The length of the CDR3 is 13 residues. From germline, CDR1 is SNHLY and CDR2 FYNNEI. Between the trimmed V and J ends, which lost 6 bases and 2 bases, there was a span of 11 bases. CDR3: CASSPLGTYEQYF. For the CDR3, the DNA is TGTGCCAGCAGCCCTCTGGGCACCTACGAGCAGTACTTC.

V gene TRBV13 combines with J gene TRBJ2-3; tentatively, D is TRBD1 (5 bases). The CDR3 covers 14 residues. V lost 5 bases and J 1 base, leaving 10 bases between the germline ends. Germline assignment: CDR1 PRHDT and CDR2 FYEKMQ (reference sequence). The CDR3 sequence: CASSVMTGTDTQYF. The CDR3 DNA reads TGTGCCAGCAGCGTAATGACAGGCACAGATACGCAGTATTTT.

For the CDR3, the DNA is TGTGCCAGCAGTCCCGGGGTGATCACTGAAGCTTTCTTT. Translating it yields CASSPGVITEAFF. This rearrangement joins TRBV6-5 to TRBJ1-1; D not certain. Germline V gene lookup returns CDR1 MNHEY and CDR2 SVGAGI. V was trimmed by 5 bases and J by 4 bases, leaving 11 bases between them. The CDR3 length is 13 residues.

The V gene is TRBV4-3, the J gene TRBJ2-5, with no clear D. The CDR3 runs 15 residues. Trimming took off 2 bases at V and 2 bases at J, with 12 bases between the two ends. CDR1 LGHNA and CDR2 YSLEER come from the germline V gene. CDR3 residues: CASSQSSAGQETQYF. CDR3 sequence (DNA): TGCGCCAGCAGCCAATCTTCGGCCGGGCAAGAGACCCAGTACTTC.

CDR3 loop: CAILAGEDEQFF. Written as DNA, the CDR3 is TGTGCCATCCTAGCGGGAGAAGATGAGCAGTTCTTC. This chain joins TRBV10-3 and TRBJ2-1, with 10 bases identical to TRBD2. CDR1 ENHRY and CDR2 SYGVKD come from the germline V gene. The J segment lost 8 bases and the V segment lost 8 bases, leaving 3 bases of the junction unmatched. There are 12 residues in the CDR3.

On this clone: Distinct nucleotide sequences in the sample also encode this CDR3. V is TRBV2 and J is TRBJ2-7; D is uncertain. Trimming cost V 6 bases and J 2 bases, with 11 bases left between them. The CDR3 length is 13 residues. Germline assignment: CDR1 SNHLY and CDR2 FYNNEI. The CDR3 DNA is TGTGCCAGCAGCGTCTCGACAACCTACGAGCAGTACTTC. Translated, it gives CASSVSTTYEQYF. The full variable domain, rest sourced from reference TRBV2 and TRBJ2-7, is EPEVTQTPSHQVTQMGQEVILRCVPISNHLYFYWYRQILGQKVEFLVSFYNNEISEKSEIFDDQFSVERPDGSNFTLKIRSTKLEDSAMYFCASSVSTTYEQYFGPGTRLTVT.

The chain joins TRBV4-1 to TRBJ2-4; a weak D match, TRBD1 (7 bases). The germline V gene has CDR1 MGHRA and CDR2 YSYEKL. Trimming stripped 1 base from V and 0 bases from J, with 13 bases between. This CDR3 comprises 17 residues. The CDR3 nucleotides are TGCGCCAGCAGCCAAGTGGGGGGACAGATAGCCAAAAACATTCAGTACTTC. It yields the protein CASSQVGGQIAKNIQYF.

The chain couples TRBV14 to TRBJ1-2; D possibly corresponds to TRBD1 (6 bases). Deletions cut 0 bases from V and 2 bases from J, with 7 bases between. Per germline, CDR1 SGHDN and CDR2 FVKESK. The CDR3 has 14 amino acids. This CDR3 reads CASSQDQGNYGYTF. CDR3 in DNA: TGTGCCAGCAGCCAAGATCAGGGGAACTATGGCTACACCTTC. The full variable domain, with the rest looked up from reference TRBV14 and TRBJ1-2, is EAGVTQFPSHSVIEKGQTVTLRCDPISGHDNLYWYRRVMGKEIKFLLHFVKESKQDESGMPNNRFLAERTGGTYSTLKVQPAELEDSGVYFCASSQDQGNYGYTFGSGTRLTVV.

The V gene is TRBV14, the J gene TRBJ2-1; D remains ambiguous. Trimming took 2 bases from V and 8 from J, leaving 7 bases between them. CDR3 size: 12 residues. CDR1 and CDR2 (germline): SGHDN, FVKESK. In nucleotides, the CDR3 is TGTGCCAGCAGCCAAAGATCCCATGAGCAGTTCTTC. This encodes CASSQRSHEQFF.

This chain links TRBV4-1 with TRBJ1-1, with D maybe TRBD1 (6 bases). V was shortened by 3 bases and J by 0 bases, with 14 bases between the two germline ends. Germline loops: CDR1 MGHRA, CDR2 YSYEKL. The CDR3 spans 16 residues. The CDR3 DNA is TGCGCCAGCAGCCAGGGTACGGGGGCCATGAACACTGAAGCTTTCTTT. The encoded protein is CASSQGTGAMNTEAFF.

This chain joins TRBV28 and TRBJ1-4; 7 bases agree with TRBD1. V gave up 7 bases and J gave up 0 bases; unmatched junction bases: 8. Germline CDR1 and CDR2: MDHEN and SYDVKM. The CDR3 runs to 16 residues. The CDR3 spells CASIGDREATNEKLFF. In DNA form, the CDR3 reads TGTGCCAGCATCGGCGACAGGGAGGCAACTAATGAAAAACTGTTTTTT.

The gene calls are TRBV5-1 and TRBJ2-6, with D uncertain. V lost 6 bases and J lost 0, with 10 bases in between. Looked up from germline, CDR1 is SGHRS and CDR2 is YFSETQ. The length of the CDR3 is 15 residues. The CDR3 region is CASNTESSGANVLTF. CDR3 nucleotide sequence: TGCGCCAGCAACACAGAATCCTCTGGGGCCAACGTCCTGACTTTC.

This clone was detected once. The CDR3 nucleotides read TGTGCCAGCAGCCCTAAGGGGGGGACGAGCTACGAGCAGTACTTC. The encoded protein is CASSPKGGTSYEQYF. The chain couples TRBV27 to TRBJ2-7; the D gene is possibly TRBD2 (7 bases). The CDR3 covers 15 residues. Trimming removed 6 bases from V and 3 bases from J, with 18 bases in between. The germline CDR1 and CDR2 sequences are MNHEY and SMNVEV (reference sequence).

About this clone: The sample holds other DNA sequences that translate to the same CDR3. This chain joins TRBV7-9 and TRBJ2-7; D not certain. The CDR3 runs to 11 residues. Germline CDR1 SEHNR, CDR2 FQNEAQ (reference sequence). V lost 1 base and J lost 6, with 4 bases in between. In nucleotides, the CDR3 is TGTGCCAGCAGCTTAGTAGGCGAGCAGTACTTC. Translating gives CASSLVGEQYF.

The rearrangement uses TRBV9 and TRBJ2-7; the match to TRBD2 covers 9 bases. This CDR3 comprises 14 residues. CDR1 is SGDLS and CDR2 is YYNGEE in the germline V gene. V was pared by 0 bases and J by 9 bases, with 7 bases of the junction left unmatched. The DNA for the CDR3 is TGTGCCAGCAGCGTAGGTAGCGGGAGTCCCGGGCAGTACTTC. Protein product: CASSVGSGSPGQYF.

This sequence joins TRBV7-2 and TRBJ1-4; 8 positions match TRBD1. V shed 4 bases and J 0 bases; nucleotides not matched to a gene: 4. This CDR3 comprises 16 residues. CDR1 SGHTA and CDR2 FQGNSA come from the germline V gene. CDR3 coding DNA: TGTGCCAGCAGCTGGGGGACAGGTTCAACTAATGAAAAACTGTTTTTT. This translates into CASSWGTGSTNEKLFF.

This chain uses TRBV7-8 with TRBJ2-7, with D perhaps matching TRBD1 (6 bases). Germline values: CDR1 SGHVS, CDR2 FQNEAQ. The CDR3 length is 15 residues. V was shortened by 5 bases and J by 1 base, with 15 bases between the two germline ends. The CDR3: CASSTGILPSYEQYF. In DNA, the CDR3 is TGTGCCAGCAGCACAGGGATCCTCCCGTCCTACGAGCAGTACTTC.

The chain couples TRBV6-5 to TRBJ1-2; D is perhaps TRBD1 (5 bases). Germline-derived CDR1 and CDR2 are MNHEY and SVGAGI. CDR3 length: 12 amino acids. V lost 4 bases, J lost 4 bases, and 7 bases lay in between. CDR3 DNA: TGTGCCAGCAGTTTCGACAGCTATGGCTACACCTTC. It is translated as CASSFDSYGYTF.

This rearrangement joins TRBV11-1 to TRBJ2-1; no clear D. V gave up 3 bases and J gave up 0 bases, with 6 bases separating them. The germline V gene has CDR1 SGHAT and CDR2 FQDESV (reference sequence). This CDR3 contains 14 residues. The CDR3 is CASSLATSYNEQFF. CDR3 sequence (DNA): TGTGCCAGCAGCTTGGCCACCTCCTACAATGAGCAGTTCTTC.